Below are 20 T cell receptor beta chains sequenced from a single sample in a study of blood T cell repertoires in COVID-19. TCRdb's copy holds only in-frame clones and misses some; the assay was immunoSEQ multiplex PCR. The top ten clones hold roughly 2% of a sample with about 240,000 clones, around four fifths of them seen once. Sequenced sample: peripheral blood. The receptors here all came from a man aged 30-40 years who had recovered from COVID-19.

V usage is TRBV6-1 and J usage is TRBJ1-6; weak D call: TRBD1 (5 bases). The V and J ends lost 1 base and 7 bases respectively, with 20 bases between them. CDR1 and CDR2 from the germline V gene are MNHNS and SASEGT. The CDR3 is 18 residues long. The CDR3 DNA follows: TGTGCCAGCAGTGAAGGTGGCGGTCGGGGGGTGGGGAATTCACCCCTCCACTTT. Amino acid sequence: CASSEGGGRGVGNSPLHF.

In this sample, this clone turned up a few times. The chain joins TRBV6-5 to TRBJ1-1, with D possibly matching TRBD1 (5 bases). V dropped 9 bases and J dropped 3 bases, with 17 bases sitting between them. Germline V gene data show CDR1 as MNHEY and CDR2 as SVGAGI. This CDR3 has 14 amino acids. The chain's CDR3 is CARGKGVWDTEAFF. CDR3 DNA sequence: TGTGCCAGAGGGAAAGGGGTTTGGGACACTGAAGCTTTCTTT.

The CDR3 region is CASRPQWAESYEQYV. CDR3 coding DNA: TGTGCAAGTCGCCCCCAGTGGGCAGAATCCTACGAGCAGTACGTC. The V and J genes are TRBV12-2 and TRBJ2-7; TRBD1, the table's D call, lacks a check against the DNA. TRBV12-2 represents a pseudogene. This CDR3 has 15 residues.

The genes are TRBV5-6 and TRBJ2-7, with 10 bases fitting TRBD2. Trimming at V came to 5 bases and at J to 0 bases, leaving 5 bases not matched to a gene. This CDR3 has 15 residues. Germline CDR1 and CDR2: SGHDT and YYEEEE. DNA of the CDR3: TGTGCCAGCAGTCGTACTAGCGGGGACTCCTACGAGCAGTACTTC. It specifies CASSRTSGDSYEQYF. Using reference TRBV5-6 and TRBJ2-7 for the parts outside the CDR3, the full variable domain is DAGVTQSPTHLIKTRGQQVTLRCSPKSGHDTVSWYQQALGQGPQFIFQYYEEEERQRGNFPDRFSGHQFPNYSSELNVNALLLGDSALYLCASSRTSGDSYEQYFGPGTRLTVT.

The rearrangement uses TRBV6-5 and TRBJ1-3, with D unresolved. V shed 6 bases and J shed 3 bases, with 12 bases lying between them. Per the germline V gene, CDR1 is MNHEY and CDR2 is SVGAGI. The CDR3 sequence is 14 residues long. CDR3 bases: TGTGCCAGCAGGCCGACAATGGTTGGAAACACCATATATTTT. It specifies CASRPTMVGNTIYF.

As concerns this clone: This CDR3 is also generated by other DNA sequences in the sample. The chain uses TRBV7-9 and TRBJ2-3, with TRBD1 matching 10 bases. J was trimmed by 4 bases and V by 5 bases; bases with no gene match: 3. CDR3 size: 14 residues. Germline CDR1 and CDR2: SEHNR and FQNEAQ (reference sequence). DNA of the CDR3: TGTGCCAGCAGCCTGACAGGGGGCGCAGATACGCAGTATTTT. This translates into CASSLTGGADTQYF.

This chain joins TRBV7-3 and TRBJ1-2; D is undetermined. Germline assignment: CDR1 SGHTA and CDR2 FQGTGA. There are 13 residues in the CDR3. The ends were cut back, 5 bases at V and 5 bases at J, with 12 bases in the middle. CDR3 amino acids: CASSVGPEYGYTF. As DNA, the CDR3 is TGTGCCAGCAGCGTGGGCCCAGAGTATGGCTACACCTTC.

V is TRBV19 and J is TRBJ1-1; D is ambiguous. The CDR3 sequence is 13 residues long. Germline V gene sequence: CDR1 LNHDA, CDR2 SQIVND (reference sequence). V lost 3 bases, J lost 4 bases, and 9 bases lay in between. CDR3 coding DNA: TGTGCCAGTAGTATCCAAGTAGCCACTGAAGCTTTCTTT. It specifies CASSIQVATEAFF. Together with reference TRBV19 and TRBJ1-1, the CDR3 gives the full variable domain: DGGITQSPKYLFRKEGQNVTLSCEQNLNHDAMYWYRQDPGQGLRLIYYSQIVNDFQKGDIAEGYSVSREKKESFPLTVTSAQKNPTAFYLCASSIQVATEAFFGQGTRLTVV.

The chain links TRBV18 to TRBJ2-7; TRBD1 might be the D (6 bases). The CDR3 sequence is 17 residues long. Germline CDR1 and CDR2: KGHSH and LQKENI. V was pared by 6 bases and J by 3 bases, with 24 bases between. The CDR3 loop reads CASSPTKGHRGLYEQYV. CDR3 nucleotide sequence: TGTGCCAGCTCGCCAACTAAGGGACACCGTGGGCTCTACGAGCAGTACGTC.

The CDR3 sequence is CASRDRNQPQHF. The CDR3 DNA reads TGTGCCAGCAGGGACAGAAATCAGCCCCAGCATTTT. The V gene is TRBV12-3 or TRBV12-4, the J gene TRBJ1-5; weak D call: TRBD1 (6 bases). V lost 6 bases and J 4 bases, leaving 7 bases between the germline ends. The length of the CDR3 is 12 residues.

This rearrangement joins TRBV18 to TRBJ2-2, with 9 bases that match TRBD1. The germline V gene encodes CDR1 KGHSH and CDR2 LQKENI. This CDR3 is 18 amino acids long. The V segment lost 2 bases and the J segment 3 bases; nucleotides outside the gene matches: 10. CDR3 nucleotide sequence: TGTGCCAGCTCACCAACAGGGGGCGCGGGGACCGACACCGGGGAGCTGTTTTTT. Protein product: CASSPTGGAGTDTGELFF.

The V call is TRBV9, the J call TRBJ2-3; D is unresolved. Germline loops: CDR1 SGDLS, CDR2 YYNGEE. V dropped 6 bases and J dropped 4 bases, with 15 bases sitting between them. This CDR3 is built from 14 residues. CDR3 region: CASNTEVFADTQYF. CDR3 bases: TGTGCCAGCAACACCGAGGTCTTTGCAGATACGCAGTATTTT.

The CDR3 DNA follows: TGTGCCAGTAGCCTGACTGGGAGTTCTGAAGCTTTCTTT. Residues: CASSLTGSSEAFF. V and J are TRBV19 and TRBJ1-1; D is uncertain. V dropped 6 bases and J dropped 6 bases, with 14 bases sitting between them. The CDR3 is 13 residues long. Germline loops: CDR1 LNHDA, CDR2 SQIVND (reference sequence).

This clone was seen once. The chain uses TRBV10-3 and TRBJ1-4, with unresolved D. The V gene lost 10 bases and the J gene lost 5 bases, with 11 bases spanning the gap. Germline CDR1 and CDR2: ENHRY and SYGVKD. There are 12 residues in the CDR3. The CDR3 loop is CATGSENEKLFF. The CDR3 DNA follows: TGTGCCACGGGATCCGAGAATGAAAAACTGTTTTTT.

The chain is built from TRBV19 and TRBJ2-5; 9 bases agree with TRBD1. The CDR3 loop spans 16 amino acids. Germline CDR1 is LNHDA and CDR2 is SQIVND (reference sequence). Trimming took 4 bases from V and 5 from J; bases not matched to a gene: 11. This chain's CDR3 is CASSSLRDRVLETQYF. In DNA, the CDR3 is TGTGCCAGTAGTAGCCTCCGGGACAGGGTTCTGGAGACCCAGTACTTC.

This sequence joins TRBV5-4 and TRBJ1-3; D not resolved. CDR3 size: 12 residues. CDR1 is SGHNT and CDR2 is YYREEE in the germline V gene (reference sequence). V gave up 4 bases and J gave up 3 bases, with 5 bases separating them. CDR3 in DNA: TGTGCCAGCAGCCTAGATGGAAACACCATATATTTT. This encodes CASSLDGNTIYF.

This chain links TRBV16 with TRBJ1-2, with no clear D. Germline-derived CDR1 and CDR2 are KGHSY and FQNENV. V lost 0 bases and J 6 bases, leaving 11 bases between the germline ends. The CDR3 loop spans 14 amino acids. DNA of the CDR3: TGTGCCAGCAGCCAATCGGGAGGAAGCAATGGCTACACCTTC. Encoded protein: CASSQSGGSNGYTF.

The rearrangement links TRBV5-1 to TRBJ1-2, with D possibly matching TRBD1 (5 bases). Germline lookup yields CDR1 SGHRS and CDR2 YFSETQ. The CDR3 contains 15 residues. The V end lost 0 bases, the J end lost 4 bases, and 13 bases lay between the germline ends. CDR3 sequence (DNA): TGCGCCAGCAGCTTGGAAGGTGACAGTGGCTATGGCTACACCTTC. Its translation: CASSLEGDSGYGYTF.

This chain uses TRBV9 with TRBJ2-3; 7 positions agree with TRBD1. The CDR3 extends over 15 amino acids. Germline-derived CDR1 and CDR2 are SGDLS and YYNGEE. Trimming took 4 bases from V and 4 from J; bases not matched to a gene: 9. The CDR3 loop reads CASSSLTGAADTQYF. As DNA, the CDR3 is TGTGCCAGCAGCTCTCTCACAGGGGCCGCAGATACGCAGTATTTT.

Concerning this clone itself: Relative to the germline gene, one junction end is altered; a read error may explain this. The chain has TRBV2 and TRBJ2-6; 7 bases align to TRBD2. Germline CDR1 reads SNHLY; CDR2 reads FYNNEI. This CDR3 contains 14 residues. The CDR3 loop reads CASSESGTTPNPAF. CDR3 in DNA: TGTGCCAGCAGTGAATCCGGGACTACCCCAAACCCTGCTTTC.